This TCR beta chain came from a study of T cell responses to AZD1222 COVID-19 vaccine (dated by TCRdb to about 2021). Regarding the study in general: A total of under 250 trial participants underwent TCR sequencing, of whom about 210 had received two doses of AZD1222 and approximately 26 had received two doses of the MenACWY control vaccine. Enrollment into the trials was organized by age into subgroups of 18-55, 56-69 and 70-plus years, and those subgroups contained approximately 160, 26 and 62 TCR-sequenced participants, respectively. Study-wide findings and limitations: The vaccine-associated CD4 TCRs covered the entire spike protein, and the dominant responses fell in regions 160-218 and 743-854. Because no day 14 peak-response samples were available, repertoires were characterized only after the peak T cell response. Participants were mostly white British, with more females than males. The authors suggested clonal diversity may have been underestimated. In the small 56-69-year group, the increase in depth fell short of significance, most likely because of low power. Conclusions about previously exposed vaccinees are limited, since just a handful of AZD1222 recipients were seropositive for SARS-CoV-2 at baseline. A significant rise in spike-specific TCR breadth and depth was observed after two AZD1222 doses relative to day 0 and relative to MenACWY recipients. Reportedly, close to half of the unique spike-specific TCRs recognized epitopes lying outside the regions that are mutated in the B.1.351 and B.1.1.7 variants.

Explained via the paper, the time point label denotes: about 28 days (+/-7) after the second vaccine dose. AZD1222 recipients whose second dose came at about 4 weeks and those whose second dose came at about 12 weeks were combined into one group, since spike-specific TCR depth and breadth did not differ between the two schedules. The vaccinee samples were drawn from two UK trials, COV001 and COV002, one of which was a single-blind randomized controlled phase 2/3 trial testing AZD1222 (ChAdOx1 nCoV-19) in healthy adults. For TCRbeta chain sequencing, PBMC samples from trial participants were taken at day 0 and at day 28 after the second dose. V is cut back by 10 bases and J by 0 bases, with 9 bases in the junction unmatched. CDR1 and CDR2, looked up from the germline V gene (reference sequence), are LNHDA and SQIVND. The CDR3 has 15 amino acids, counting the end cysteine and phenylalanine. CDR3 DNA is the only sequence kept; it has 45 bases, read in frame from the first base.

The CDR3 regions of human TCRbeta chains were analyzed by immunosequencing. Per the authors' processing: TCRs in the repertoires were matched against a reference library of SARS-CoV-2-specific TCRs that had been generated with the MIRA antigen-specificity platform. Breadth was defined as the fraction of unique TCRs that were SARS-CoV-2-associated. Depth was defined as the fraction of total T cells that were SARS-CoV-2-associated. Using the MIRA data, each spike-specific TCR was mapped to the spike region that the TCR reacts to and placed in a CD4 or CD8 class. Log10-transformed breadth and depth values were compared by one-way ANOVA with Sidak's multiple comparisons tests. The immuneACCESS repertoire file appears here via TCRdb, limited to in-frame rearrangements. These files lack a portion of the clones; in checked studies, under half of the deficit traces to unresolved V genes, and the cause of the others is not known. For V, J and clone size, that table is used; D and trimming come from the DNA. The sample data list 90,000 to 100,000 clones, and roughly 80% of these were observed just once. The ten most abundant clones make up 14% of the sample.

With respect to this clone: No antigen is known for it. There are no base qualities to consult, and no much larger clone falls within one base.

Sequenced material: peripheral blood, taken 28 days after the second AZD1222 dose. This sequence originates from an adult who received the AZD1222 COVID-19 vaccine. In this chain, TRBV19 is recombined with TRBJ2-5, with TRBD1 matching 9 junction bases. The DNA reads TGTGCCACCGGAGGGACAGGGCCAAACCAAGAGACCCAGTACTTC. Its coded protein is CATGGTGPNQETQYF.